Shown below are 3 T cell receptor beta chains from a single sample sequenced in a study of CD8 T cells in ankylosing spondylitis. Study conclusions and caveats: Ankylosing spondylitis blood seemed to carry a telltale TCR beta motif made of about 8 highly homologous variants.

No antigen is known for these receptors. TCRdb passed the 5' RACE reads through MiXCR, listing each CDR3 protein once. The repertoire holds hundreds of thousands of distinct CDR3 sequences, with roughly a quarter as singletons. Input material: blood, either unsorted or a sorted T cell fraction (not recorded which). The receptor source for this set is a male donor with ankylosing spondylitis.

This clonotype has only one observation. This rearrangement joins TRBV20-1 to TRBJ1-1, with 11 nucleotides matching TRBD1. Trimming at V came to 5 bases and at J to 5 bases, leaving 16 bases not matched to a gene. CDR3 length: 17 amino acids. CDR1 and CDR2 from the germline V gene are DFQATT and SNEGSKA (reference sequence). DNA of the CDR3: TGCAGTGCTGCAAGGACAGGGGGCTTAATTTTGAGGACTGAAGCTTTCTTT. It specifies CSAARTGGLILRTEAFF.

The chain is built from TRBV7-6 and TRBJ1-4; D is unresolved. The CDR3 covers 14 residues. Germline assignment: CDR1 SGHVS and CDR2 FNYEAQ. V lost 2 bases to trimming and J lost 6 bases, with 10 bases between them. CDR3 nucleotides: TGTGCCAGCAGCTTATGGGAGGAGGATGAAAAACTGTTTTTT. Translated, it gives CASSLWEEDEKLFF.

In its sample, this clonotype was seen many times. The rearrangement joins TRBV20-1 to TRBJ1-1; possible D gene TRBD1, 5 bases. The CDR3 has 14 amino acids. In germline, CDR1 is DFQATT, CDR2 SNEGSKA (reference sequence). V was clipped by 5 bases and J by 4 bases, with 17 bases between them. The CDR3 reads CSAQDGQGSTEAFF. Written as DNA, the CDR3 is TGCAGTGCTCAGGACGGGCAGGGAAGCACTGAAGCTTTCTTT.